The 10 T cell receptor beta chains below come from one sample, sequenced in a study of cytomegalovirus exposure and HLA in healthy donors. 60 Vbeta and 13 Jbeta primers were used in PCR. The table came from immunoSEQ multiplex PCR; TCRdb's copy has only in-frame clones and leaves some out. Among 140,000 to 150,000 clones listed, nearly 85% were seen once. What was sequenced was PBMCs. The receptor source for this set is a male donor in good health and CMV-seronegative.

The rearrangement uses TRBV30 and TRBJ2-3; 10 nucleotides match TRBD2. V shed 2 bases, J shed 6 bases, and the junction held 11 bases outside the gene matches. CDR3 length: 16 residues. Germline V gene lookup returns CDR1 GTSNPN and CDR2 SVGIG (reference sequence). As DNA, the CDR3 is TGTGCCTGGAGTCCGACCTTTAGCGGGAGGCGGGATACGCAGTATTTT. Its protein is CAWSPTFSGRRDTQYF.

This sequence joins TRBV6-6 and TRBJ1-5; possible D gene TRBD1, 6 bases. The CDR3 extends over 16 amino acids. With 7 bases removed from V and 3 bases from J, the gap between germline ends came to 19 bases. Germline V CDR1 and CDR2: MNHNY, SVGAGI (reference sequence). CDR3 region: CASIEQWGQPNQPQHF. The CDR3, as DNA: TGTGCCAGCATCGAGCAATGGGGACAACCCAATCAGCCCCAGCATTTT.

This chain uses TRBV2 with TRBJ1-2; D is undetermined. Trimming removed 2 bases at V and 4 bases at J, with 8 bases between. The CDR3 has 13 amino acids. In germline, CDR1 is SNHLY, CDR2 FYNNEI. CDR3 DNA sequence: TGTGCCAGCAGTGAACAAGGACTCTATGGCTACACCTTC. Protein product: CASSEQGLYGYTF.

V and J are TRBV19 and TRBJ2-5, with D perhaps TRBD1 (6 bases). The tail of the sequence fits TRBJ2-7 better, so the J call may be wrong. Germline V lookup: CDR1 LNHDA, CDR2 SQIVND (reference sequence). The CDR3 runs to 13 residues. The CDR3 protein is CASSLGAPYEQYF. Here the CDR3 DNA reads TGTGCCAGTAGTCTGGGGGCCCCCTACGAGCAGTACTTC.

Regarding this clone: This specimen includes other DNA sequences encoding the same CDR3. The rearrangement links TRBV30 to TRBJ2-7; D call uncertain. Germline CDR1 and CDR2: GTSNPN and SVGIG (reference sequence). The CDR3 contains 11 residues. Trimming took off 2 bases at V and 3 bases at J, with 5 bases between the two ends. CDR3 in DNA: TGTGCCTGGAGTAGGAGCTACGAGCAGTACTTC. Protein sequence: CAWSRSYEQYF.

The chain links TRBV7-2 to TRBJ2-2; D is possibly TRBD1 (5 bases). Trimming cost V 3 bases and J 6 bases, with 11 bases left between them. Per germline, CDR1 SGHTA and CDR2 FQGNSA. This CDR3 has 14 amino acids. The CDR3 DNA is TGTGCCAGCAGCTTCCGACAGTCGTCCGGGGAGCTGTTTTTT. Its protein product is CASSFRQSSGELFF.

The chain has TRBV18 and TRBJ2-2; 9 bases are a match to TRBD2. This CDR3 region has 19 residues. Germline CDR1 KGHSH, CDR2 LQKENI. V lost 3 bases, J lost 6 bases, and 17 bases stayed unmatched. CDR3 nucleotide sequence: TGTGCCAGCTCACCCCCCTCTACCTCGCTAGCGGGAAGTGCCGGGGAGCTGTTTTTT. Its protein product is CASSPPSTSLAGSAGELFF.

The V gene is TRBV6-1, the J gene TRBJ2-5; 7 bases are shared with TRBD1. CDR1 is MNHNS and CDR2 is SASEGT in the germline V gene. With V trimmed by 7 bases and J by 4 bases, 3 bases remained unmatched. CDR3 length equals 12 residues. The CDR3 sequence is CASKTGAETQYF. CDR3 coding DNA: TGTGCCAGCAAAACAGGGGCAGAGACCCAGTACTTC.

The chain has TRBV4-3 and TRBJ2-3, with a weak D call TRBD1 (6 bases). The CDR3 runs 17 residues. Germline CDR1 is LGHNA and CDR2 is YSLEER. V lost 1 base, J lost 1 base, and 15 bases lay in between. CDR3 nucleotides: TGCGCCAGCAGCCAAGGAGGGGGAGATCCAGGCACAGATACGCAGTATTTT. This translates into CASSQGGGDPGTDTQYF.

J is TRBJ2-7 and V is TRBV7-8; 12 nucleotides align to TRBD2. The CDR3 runs to 15 residues. V was clipped by 4 bases and J by 5 bases; unmatched bases: 6. CDR1 SGHVS and CDR2 FQNEAQ come from the germline V gene. The CDR3 protein is CASSSSSGRVHEQYF. The CDR3, as DNA: TGTGCCAGCAGCTCTTCTAGCGGGAGGGTACACGAGCAGTACTTC.